A selection of T cell receptor beta chains follows, all from one sample in a study of blood T cell repertoires in COVID-19. Some clones are missing from TCRdb's copy, which holds only in-frame ones; the method was immunoSEQ multiplex PCR. Counted here are 200,000 to 250,000 clones, 83% occurring once; the ten biggest clones make up about 4.8%. Input material: PBMCs or T cells enriched from blood (not recorded which). The source of these receptors is a woman aged 45-60 years who had been exposed to COVID-19. Both conserved end residues are part of each CDR3. Fields, in order: V gene, clone size, D gene, J gene, CDR3 length, CDR3 protein, CDR3 DNA. D genes are given only for firm matches. Not all rows give a size; the values are once, few, many and, for expanded clones, a class.

V: TRBV5-1; size: -; D: TRBD1; J: TRBJ1-1; length: 16; CDR3: CASSLVWTGMNTEAFF; DNA: TGCGCCAGCAGCTTGGTATGGACAGGGATGAACACTGAAGCTTTCTTT
V: TRBV19; size: few; D: -; J: TRBJ2-1; length: 15; CDR3: CASSSGGGAGEEQFF; DNA: TGTGCCAGTAGCTCCGGGGGTGGAGCCGGGGAGGAGCAGTTCTTC
V: TRBV18; size: -; D: TRBD2; J: TRBJ2-5; length: 16; CDR3: CASSPRRAGAEETQYF; DNA: TGTGCCAGCTCACCCCGCCGAGCGGGGGCAGAAGAGACCCAGTACTTC
V: TRBV10-3; size: -; D: -; J: TRBJ1-1; length: 15; CDR3: CAISESGQGNPEAFF; DNA: TGTGCCATCAGTGAGTCAGGGCAGGGTAATCCTGAAGCTTTCTTT
V: TRBV7-9; size: once; D: TRBD1; J: TRBJ1-2; length: 15; CDR3: CASSLEGDRNYGYTF; DNA: TGTGCCAGCAGCTTAGAGGGGGACAGGAACTATGGCTACACCTTC
V: TRBV19; size: few; D: -; J: TRBJ1-1; length: 15; CDR3: CASSFSLSRDTEAFF; DNA: TGTGCCAGTAGTTTTTCCCTGAGCCGGGACACTGAAGCTTTCTTT
V: TRBV3-1/TRBV3-2; size: -; D: -; J: TRBJ2-2; length: 14; CDR3: CASSPARDTGELFF; DNA: TGTGCCAGCAGCCCCGCGAGGGATACCGGGGAGCTGTTTTTT
V: TRBV6-5; size: -; D: -; J: TRBJ1-6; length: 13; CDR3: CASTLGGFSPLHF; DNA: TGTGCCAGCACACTAGGGGGATTTTCACCCCTCCACTTT
V: TRBV10-3; size: -; D: -; J: TRBJ1-2; length: 16; CDR3: CAISESPAGRIYGYTF; DNA: TGTGCCATCAGTGAGTCTCCGGCAGGGCGCATCTATGGCTACACCTTC
V: TRBV19; size: -; D: -; J: TRBJ1-1; length: 13; CDR3: CASSSLKPAEAFF; DNA: TGTGCCAGTAGTTCCCTCAAGCCGGCTGAAGCTTTCTTT
V: TRBV14; size: -; D: TRBD1; J: TRBJ1-3; length: 15; CDR3: CASSLRTGPGNTIYF; DNA: TGTGCCAGCAGCCTAAGGACAGGGCCTGGAAACACCATATATTTT
V: TRBV15; size: -; D: -; J: TRBJ2-7; length: 15; CDR3: CATSRDQGGIPEQYF; DNA: TGTGCCACCAGCAGAGATCAGGGCGGGATTCCCGAGCAGTACTTC
V: TRBV12-3/TRBV12-4; size: -; D: -; J: TRBJ1-1; length: 12; CDR3: CASSFDLNRAFF; DNA: TGTGCCAGCAGTTTTGATCTAAATCGGGCTTTCTTT
V: TRBV5-4; size: once; D: TRBD1; J: TRBJ1-5; length: 15; CDR3: CASSQGTGGNQPQHF; DNA: TGTGCCAGCAGCCAAGGGACAGGCGGCAATCAGCCCCAGCATTTT
V: TRBV4-3; size: -; D: -; J: TRBJ1-6; length: 17; CDR3: CASSQEWPPTDNSPLHF; DNA: TGCGCCAGCAGCCAAGAGTGGCCCCCGACAGACAATTCACCCCTCCACTTT
V: TRBV7-9; size: -; D: -; J: TRBJ1-1; length: 16; CDR3: CASSYVEGAGSTEAFF; DNA: TGTGCCAGCAGCTACGTGGAAGGGGCCGGTAGCACTGAAGCTTTCTTT
V: TRBV5-5; size: -; D: -; J: TRBJ1-5; length: 14; CDR3: CASSFRDSNQPQHF; DNA: TGTGCCAGCAGTTTCCGGGATAGCAATCAGCCCCAGCATTTT
V: TRBV2; size: -; D: -; J: TRBJ1-1; length: 14; CDR3: CASSERGGMSEAFF; DNA: TGTGCCAGCAGTGAAAGGGGGGGGATGAGTGAAGCTTTCTTT
V: TRBV28; size: -; D: TRBD1; J: TRBJ1-5; length: 15; CDR3: CASSRQGLSNQPQHF; DNA: TGTGCCAGCAGTCGACAGGGACTTAGCAATCAGCCCCAGCATTTT
V: TRBV5-4; size: -; D: TRBD1; J: TRBJ1-2; length: 13; CDR3: CASSLQGPGGYTF; DNA: TGTGCCAGCAGCTTACAGGGGCCGGGTGGCTACACCTTC
V: TRBV6-5; size: -; D: TRBD2; J: TRBJ2-7; length: 14; CDR3: CASRPLAGPYEQYF; DNA: TGTGCCAGCAGACCCCTAGCGGGGCCCTACGAGCAGTACTTC
V: TRBV3-1/TRBV3-2; size: -; D: TRBD1; J: TRBJ1-1; length: 17; CDR3: CASSQDSLTGVNTEAFF; DNA: TGTGCCAGCAGCCAAGATTCCCTAACAGGGGTGAACACTGAAGCTTTCTTT
V: TRBV10-1; size: -; D: TRBD1; J: TRBJ1-1; length: 16; CDR3: CASSEGKGGPHTEAFF; DNA: TGCGCCAGCAGTGAAGGGAAAGGGGGCCCGCACACTGAAGCTTTCTTT
V: TRBV2; size: few; D: TRBD1; J: TRBJ2-1; length: 18; CDR3: CASSDRFVGTGTYNEQFF; DNA: TGTGCCAGCAGTGATCGCTTCGTCGGGACAGGGACCTACAATGAGCAGTTCTTC
V: TRBV4-3; size: few; D: -; J: TRBJ2-2; length: 16; CDR3: CASSLRLSGGSGELFF; DNA: TGCGCCAGCAGCTTACGGCTCTCGGGGGGCTCGGGGGAGCTGTTTTTT
V: TRBV5-4; size: few; D: TRBD2; J: TRBJ2-5; length: 17; CDR3: CASSPGTSGGSQETQYF; DNA: TGTGCCAGCAGCCCCGGGACTAGCGGGGGGTCCCAAGAGACCCAGTACTTC
V: TRBV6-2/TRBV6-3; size: few; D: TRBD2; J: TRBJ2-5; length: 14; CDR3: CASSYWGGKETQYF; DNA: TGTGCCAGCAGTTACTGGGGGGGTAAAGAGACCCAGTACTTC
V: TRBV20-1; size: few; D: -; J: TRBJ1-6; length: 15; CDR3: CSASDPGTSASPLHF; DNA: TGCAGTGCTAGTGACCCAGGTACATCTGCTTCACCCCTCCACTTT
V: TRBV5-4; size: -; D: -; J: TRBJ2-1; length: 14; CDR3: CASSLDRGRDEQFF; DNA: TGTGCCAGCAGCTTGGATAGGGGGAGGGATGAGCAGTTCTTC
V: TRBV11-2; size: -; D: -; J: TRBJ1-2; length: 13; CDR3: CASSSQMGGTYTF; DNA: TGTGCCAGCAGCTCCCAGATGGGGGGTACCTACACCTTC
V: TRBV10-2; size: -; D: -; J: TRBJ2-1; length: 17; CDR3: CASSEAPPGVAPNEQFF; DNA: TGCGCCAGCAGTGAGGCCCCTCCAGGGGTAGCTCCCAATGAGCAGTTCTTC
V: TRBV10-1; size: -; D: -; J: TRBJ2-1; length: 12; CDR3: CASSDPGDEQFF; DNA: TGCGCCAGCAGTGATCCCGGGGATGAGCAGTTCTTC
V: TRBV24-1; size: once; D: TRBD2; J: TRBJ2-2; length: 20; CDR3: CATSGTSGGTPDLNTGELFF; DNA: TGTGCCACCAGTGGTACTAGCGGGGGGACTCCTGACCTGAACACCGGGGAGCTGTTTTTT
V: TRBV27; size: -; D: TRBD1; J: TRBJ1-2; length: 13; CDR3: CASSRGQGGGYTF; DNA: TGTGCCAGCAGTCGAGGACAGGGTGGAGGCTACACCTTC
V: TRBV13; size: -; D: TRBD1; J: TRBJ2-1; length: 14; CDR3: CASSSYRGVGEQFF; DNA: TGTGCCAGCAGCTCTTACAGGGGAGTCGGTGAGCAGTTCTTC
V: TRBV3-1/TRBV3-2; size: -; D: -; J: TRBJ1-1; length: 13; CDR3: CASSPGSNTEAFF; DNA: TGTGCCAGCAGCCCGGGGTCGAACACTGAAGCTTTCTTT
V: TRBV11-2; size: -; D: TRBD1; J: TRBJ2-5; length: 15; CDR3: CASSYNGTGNETQYF; DNA: TGTGCCAGCAGCTACAACGGGACAGGGAATGAGACCCAGTACTTC
V: TRBV28; size: -; D: -; J: TRBJ1-2; length: 15; CDR3: CASSLIAELSYGYTF; DNA: TGTGCCAGCAGTTTAATAGCGGAGTTGTCCTATGGCTACACCTTC
V: TRBV4-3; size: -; D: -; J: TRBJ2-7; length: 15; CDR3: CASSQELGSSYEQYF; DNA: TGCGCCAGCAGCCAAGAATTGGGGAGCTCCTACGAGCAGTACTTC
V: TRBV19; size: -; D: -; J: TRBJ1-1; length: 14; CDR3: CASVRWRVNTEAFF; DNA: TGTGCCAGTGTTCGATGGAGGGTGAACACTGAAGCTTTCTTT
V: TRBV7-2; size: -; D: -; J: TRBJ1-2; length: 15; CDR3: CASSLESGNNYGYTF; DNA: TGTGCCAGCAGCTTAGAGTCGGGAAATAACTATGGCTACACCTTC
V: TRBV25-1; size: once; D: -; J: TRBJ2-7; length: 11; CDR3: CASKTAWEQYF; DNA: TGTGCCAGCAAGACAGCCTGGGAGCAGTACTTC
V: TRBV5-4; size: once; D: TRBD1; J: TRBJ1-1; length: 14; CDR3: CASNTGTENTEAFF; DNA: TGTGCCAGCAACACCGGGACAGAGAACACTGAAGCTTTCTTT
V: TRBV5-6; size: -; D: TRBD1; J: TRBJ1-2; length: 12; CDR3: CASGDRGHGYTF; DNA: TGTGCCAGCGGGGACAGGGGCCACGGCTACACCTTC
V: TRBV6-5; size: -; D: -; J: TRBJ2-2; length: 13; CDR3: CASTGVNTGELFF; DNA: TGTGCCAGCACAGGGGTAAACACCGGGGAGCTGTTTTTT
V: TRBV6-5; size: -; D: TRBD1; J: TRBJ1-5; length: 15; CDR3: CASRPTGVGNQPQHF; DNA: TGTGCCAGCAGACCCACAGGGGTGGGCAATCAGCCCCAGCATTTT
V: TRBV2; size: few; D: TRBD1; J: TRBJ2-7; length: 14; CDR3: CASRPGTGGHEQYF; DNA: TGTGCCAGCAGGCCCGGGACAGGGGGACACGAGCAGTACTTC
V: TRBV4-2; size: -; D: TRBD2; J: TRBJ2-2; length: 18; CDR3: CASSPGLAGGRNTGELFF; DNA: TGTGCCAGCAGCCCGGGACTAGCGGGGGGCAGGAACACCGGGGAGCTGTTTTTT
V: TRBV19; size: -; D: TRBD2; J: TRBJ2-1; length: 18; CDR3: CASSIDRGSGGLVDEQFF; DNA: TGTGCCAGTAGTATAGATCGGGGTAGCGGGGGTCTAGTGGATGAGCAGTTCTTC
V: TRBV29-1; size: few; D: -; J: TRBJ1-2; length: 11; CDR3: CSVAGGGGYTF; DNA: TGCAGCGTTGCCGGGGGTGGTGGCTACACCTTC
V: TRBV15; size: -; D: TRBD2; J: TRBJ2-3; length: 15; CDR3: CATSTRLAVTDTQYF; DNA: TGTGCCACCAGCACCCGACTAGCGGTCACAGATACGCAGTATTTT